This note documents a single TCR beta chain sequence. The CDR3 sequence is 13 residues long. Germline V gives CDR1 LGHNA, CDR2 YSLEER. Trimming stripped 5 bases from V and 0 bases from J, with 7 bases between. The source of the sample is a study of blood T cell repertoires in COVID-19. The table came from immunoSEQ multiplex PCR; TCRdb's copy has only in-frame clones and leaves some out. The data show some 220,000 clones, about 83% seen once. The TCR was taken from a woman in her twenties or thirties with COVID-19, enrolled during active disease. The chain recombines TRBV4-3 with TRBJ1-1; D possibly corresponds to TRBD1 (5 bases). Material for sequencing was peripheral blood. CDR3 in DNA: TGCGCCAGCAGCGCAGGGTTGAACACTGAAGCTTTCTTT. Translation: CASSAGLNTEAFF.